What follows describes a single T cell receptor (beta chain). The CDR3 totals 13 residues. V lost 6 bases, J lost 1 base, and 9 bases lay in between. Germline CDR1 is ENHRY and CDR2 is SYGVKD. This entry belongs to a study of T cell repertoires in cytomegalovirus infection. Study-level background: Public TCR beta signatures provided an indication of both CMV infection and a matching HLA type.

One entry per CDR3 protein, called by TCRdb with MiXCR from the reads. The sample lists hundreds of thousands of distinct CDR3 sequences; roughly a sixth were seen once. V is TRBV10-3 and J is TRBJ1-1; D perhaps matches TRBD1 (6 bases). The sample comprised PBMCs. The TCR comes from a human donor in good health (CMV status not recorded). Some clones in this sample may be carry-over from other donors' samples. The CDR3 reads CAIRGQPNTEAFF. The CDR3 DNA follows: TGTGCCATCAGAGGACAGCCGAACACTGAAGCTTTCTTT.